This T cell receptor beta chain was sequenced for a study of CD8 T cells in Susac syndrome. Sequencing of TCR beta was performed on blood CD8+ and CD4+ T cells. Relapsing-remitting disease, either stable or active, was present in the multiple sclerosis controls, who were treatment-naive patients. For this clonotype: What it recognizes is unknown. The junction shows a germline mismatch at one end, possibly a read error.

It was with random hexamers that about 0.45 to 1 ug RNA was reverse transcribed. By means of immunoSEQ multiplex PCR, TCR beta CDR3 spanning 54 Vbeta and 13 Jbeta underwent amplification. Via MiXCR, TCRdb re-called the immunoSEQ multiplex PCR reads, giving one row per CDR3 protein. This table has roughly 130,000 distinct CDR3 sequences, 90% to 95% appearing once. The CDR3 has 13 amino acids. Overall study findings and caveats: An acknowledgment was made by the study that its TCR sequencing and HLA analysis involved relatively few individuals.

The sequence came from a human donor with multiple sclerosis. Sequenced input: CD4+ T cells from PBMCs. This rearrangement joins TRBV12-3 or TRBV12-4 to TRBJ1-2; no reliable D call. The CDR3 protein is CACSQTANYGYTF. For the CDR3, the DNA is TGTGCCTGCAGTCAGACCGCTAACTATGGCTACACCTTC.